A single sample gave rise to the 9 T cell receptor beta chains below, sequenced in a study of T cells in Graves' hyperthyroidism and ophthalmopathy. From RNA transcripts, TCR beta CDR3 regions were amplified. Primed by the HTBI set, a first-round RT-PCR was run on the TCR CDR3. Each CDR3 protein gets one entry after TCRdb re-called the multiplex PCR reads with MiXCR. Here the sample spans about 480,000 distinct CDR3 sequences, around a quarter being singletons. The material sequenced was blood. The receptors were sampled from a woman aged 30 to 39 with Graves' ophthalmopathy.

This clonotype was recorded a few times. This rearrangement joins TRBV2 to TRBJ2-7; perhaps TRBD1 as D (6 bases). The V gene lost 4 bases and the J gene lost 2 bases, with 12 bases spanning the gap. CDR3 length: 14 residues. Germline V gives CDR1 SNHLY, CDR2 FYNNEI. The CDR3 region is CASSVGTPTYEQYF. CDR3 DNA sequence: TGTGCCAGCAGTGTTGGGACACCAACCTACGAGCAGTACTTC.

This clonotype was picked up many times. CDR3 DNA sequence: TGTGCCAGCCGGGAGTCGATGGGCGTCTATGCTACGGGAGGCTACACCTTC. Its protein is CASRESMGVYATGGYTF. The V call is TRBV6-2 or TRBV6-3, the J call TRBJ1-2; D not certain. Germline V gives CDR1 MNHEY, CDR2 SVGEGT. Between the trimmed V and J ends, which lost 8 bases and 8 bases, there was a span of 30 bases. The CDR3 extends over 17 amino acids.

At least ten counts were recorded for this clonotype. A much larger clonotype is one base distant, so this may be a read error. The rearrangement joins TRBV12-3 or TRBV12-4 to TRBJ1-2; tentatively, D is TRBD1 (6 bases). This CDR3 has 12 residues. CDR3 in DNA: TGTGCCCGCAGTCTGGGGGGGCACGGCTACACCTTC. It translates to CARSLGGHGYTF.

Concerning this clonotype itself: Mismatch with germline at one junction end may stem from a read error. The CDR3 DNA sequence: TGCAGTGCTAGAGACGACAGTGGTTACATTAAGTACTTC. Protein sequence: CSARDDSGYIKYF. The J gene is TRBJ2-4, the V gene TRBV20-1; D may be TRBD1 (5 bases). The CDR3 contains 13 residues. Looked up from germline, CDR1 is DFQATT and CDR2 is SNEGSKA (reference sequence).

V and J are TRBV20-1 and TRBJ2-7; D might be TRBD2 (6 bases). CDR1 DFQATT and CDR2 SNEGSKA come from the germline V gene (reference sequence). V lost 1 base and J lost 6, with 19 bases in between. The CDR3 contains 15 residues. In nucleotides, the CDR3 is TGCAGTGCTAGAGGAAGTCTGGGGAGGCCCGCCGAGCAGTACTTC. Amino acids: CSARGSLGRPAEQYF.

This clonotype was picked up a small number of times. The chain has TRBV6-1 and TRBJ1-1, with a weak D call TRBD1 (6 bases). The CDR3 spans 12 residues. The germline CDR1 and CDR2 sequences are MNHNS and SASEGT. The germline V and J ends were trimmed by 6 bases and 5 bases, with 10 bases remaining between them. The CDR3 protein is CASSRGQTEAFF. In DNA, the CDR3 is TGTGCCAGCAGCCGCGGACAGACTGAAGCTTTCTTT.

This clonotype was found many times. This chain links TRBV7-2 with TRBJ2-7, with a tentative D call TRBD1 (5 bases). The V end was cut by 4 bases, the J end by 2 bases, with 12 bases between. The CDR3 is 14 residues long. Germline V gives CDR1 SGHTA, CDR2 FQGNSA. For the CDR3, the DNA is TGTGCCAGCAGCTCCTCAGGGTCCCCCTACGAGCAGTACTTC. Amino acids: CASSSSGSPYEQYF.

In its sample, this clonotype was seen many times. J is TRBJ2-7 and V is TRBV6-1; 12 bases are shared with TRBD1. The CDR3 consists of 16 residues. J gave up 7 bases and V 9 bases, and 16 bases lay outside the gene matches. Germline lookup yields CDR1 MNHNS and CDR2 SASEGT. The CDR3 DNA reads TGTGCCAGTAAGCCCGGAGTGGGACAGGGGGCGCGGGAGCAGTACTTC. The encoded protein is CASKPGVGQGAREQYF.

A word on this clonotype: A much larger clone is a single base away; this may be a read error. The CDR3 protein is CASSLKGANTESFF. The CDR3 nucleotides are TGTGCCAGCAGTTTAAAAGGGGCCAACACTGAATCTTTCTTT. The chain joins TRBV12-3 or TRBV12-4 to TRBJ1-1; D may be TRBD1 (5 bases). The CDR3 runs to 14 residues.